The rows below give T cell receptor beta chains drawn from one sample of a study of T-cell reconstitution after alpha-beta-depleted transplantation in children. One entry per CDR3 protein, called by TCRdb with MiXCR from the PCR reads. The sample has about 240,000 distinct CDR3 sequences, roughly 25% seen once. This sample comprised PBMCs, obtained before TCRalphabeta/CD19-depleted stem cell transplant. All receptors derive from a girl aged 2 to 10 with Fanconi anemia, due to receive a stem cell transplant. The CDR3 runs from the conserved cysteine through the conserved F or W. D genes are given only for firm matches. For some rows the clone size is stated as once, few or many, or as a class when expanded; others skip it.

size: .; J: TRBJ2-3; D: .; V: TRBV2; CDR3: CATKERTDTQYF; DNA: TGTGCCACCAAGGAACGCACAGATACGCAGTATTTT
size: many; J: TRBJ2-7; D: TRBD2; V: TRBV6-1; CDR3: CASTGGAVYEQYF; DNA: TGTGCCAGCACGGGGGGTGCGGTCTACGAGCAGTACTTC
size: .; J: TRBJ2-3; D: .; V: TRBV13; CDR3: CASSAWGTAISTDTQYF; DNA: TGTGCCAGCAGCGCCTGGGGGACGGCCATAAGCACAGATACGCAGTATTTT
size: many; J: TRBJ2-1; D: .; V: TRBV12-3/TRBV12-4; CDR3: CASSLSGLKQFF; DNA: TGTGCCAGCAGTTTATCGGGCCTTAAGCAGTTCTTC
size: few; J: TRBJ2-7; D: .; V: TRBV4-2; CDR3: CASSQGRGPYEQYF; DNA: TGTGCCAGCAGCCAAGGGCGGGGGCCCTACGAGCAGTACTTC
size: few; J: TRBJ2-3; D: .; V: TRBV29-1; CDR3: CMVAGPSTDTQYF; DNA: TGCATGGTGGCAGGGCCCAGCACAGATACGCAGTATTTT
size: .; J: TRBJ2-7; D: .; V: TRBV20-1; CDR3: CSARVVVAYEQYF; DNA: TGCAGTGCTAGAGTTGTTGTGGCGTACGAGCAGTACTTC
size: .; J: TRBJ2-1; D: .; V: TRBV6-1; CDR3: CASSPIPTTGRWFF; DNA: TGTGCCAGCAGCCCGATACCTACCACAGGGAGGTGGTTCTTC
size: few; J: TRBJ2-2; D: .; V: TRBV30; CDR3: CAWTPPNTGELFF; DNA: TGTGCCTGGACTCCCCCCAACACCGGGGAGCTGTTTTTT
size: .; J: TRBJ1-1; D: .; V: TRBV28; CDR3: CASSSPGRGNTEAFF; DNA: TGTGCCAGCAGTTCACCCGGGAGGGGGAACACTGAAGCTTTCTTT
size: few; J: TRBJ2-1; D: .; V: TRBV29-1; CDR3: CSVGGPGLPNNEQFF; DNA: TGCAGCGTTGGGGGTCCCGGACTTCCCAACAATGAGCAGTTCTTC
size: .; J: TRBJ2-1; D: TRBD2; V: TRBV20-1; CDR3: CSARGEKGGRPSEQFF; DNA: TGCAGTGCTAGAGGGGAGAAGGGCGGGAGGCCTAGTGAGCAGTTCTTC
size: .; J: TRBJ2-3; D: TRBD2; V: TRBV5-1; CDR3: CASSLASSGGDTQYF; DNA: TGCGCCAGCAGCTTGGCATCTAGCGGGGGAGATACGCAGTATTTT
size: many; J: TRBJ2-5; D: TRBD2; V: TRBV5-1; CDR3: CASSLASGREETQYF; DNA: TGCGCCAGCAGCTTGGCCAGCGGGAGGGAAGAGACCCAGTACTTC
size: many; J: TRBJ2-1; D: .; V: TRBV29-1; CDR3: CSVDLPYNEQFF; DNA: TGCAGCGTTGATTTGCCCTACAATGAGCAGTTCTTC
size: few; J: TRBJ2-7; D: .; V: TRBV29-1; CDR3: CSVGGFEQYF; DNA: TGCAGCGTTGGGGGGTTCGAGCAGTACTTC
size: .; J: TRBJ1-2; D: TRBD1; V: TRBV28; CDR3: CASSPGDRGFYGYTF; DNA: TGTGCCAGCAGTCCCGGGGACAGGGGCTTTTATGGCTACACCTTC
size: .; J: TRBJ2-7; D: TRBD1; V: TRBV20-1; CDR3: CSARATGGMYEQYF; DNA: TGCAGTGCTAGGGCCACAGGGGGCATGTACGAGCAGTACTTC
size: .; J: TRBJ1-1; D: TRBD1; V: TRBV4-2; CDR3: CASSQGTGGNTEAFF; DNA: TGTGCCAGCAGCCAGGGGACAGGGGGGAACACTGAAGCTTTCTTT
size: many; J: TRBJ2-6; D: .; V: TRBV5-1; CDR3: CASSQTGSGVLTF; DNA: TGCGCCAGCAGCCAAACAGGAAGCGGTGTCCTGACTTTC
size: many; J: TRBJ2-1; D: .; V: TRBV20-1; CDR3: CSARLGGAEPKYNEQFF; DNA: TGCAGTGCTAGACTCGGGGGCGCAGAACCCAAATACAATGAGCAGTTCTTC
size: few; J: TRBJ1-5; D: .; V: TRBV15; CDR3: CATSLARTNNQPQHF; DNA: TGTGCCACCAGTTTGGCTAGGACAAACAATCAGCCCCAGCATTTT
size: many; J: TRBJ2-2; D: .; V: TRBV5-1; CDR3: CASSLRVAARAGTGELFF; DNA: TGCGCCAGCAGCTTGAGGGTAGCGGCGAGAGCAGGCACCGGGGAGCTGTTTTTT
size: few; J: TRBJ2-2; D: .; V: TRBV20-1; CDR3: CSARDYTASGELFF; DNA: TGCAGTGCTAGAGATTACACCGCCTCCGGGGAGCTGTTTTTT
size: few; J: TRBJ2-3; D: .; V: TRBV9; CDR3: CASSVASDSTDTQYF; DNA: TGTGCCAGCAGCGTAGCTTCCGACAGTACAGATACGCAGTATTTT
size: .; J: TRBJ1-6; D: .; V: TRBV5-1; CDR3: CASSLDRALGNSPLHF; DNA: TGCGCCAGCAGCTTGGACAGGGCGTTGGGTAATTCACCCCTCCACTTT
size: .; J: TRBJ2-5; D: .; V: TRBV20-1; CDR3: CSADRILVLETQYF; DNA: TGCAGTGCAGATCGGATACTAGTTTTAGAGACCCAGTACTTC